This TCR beta chain was obtained from a study of T cell clonotyping in hematopoietic cell transplantation. Recipients were bled about 28 days pretransplant and at posttransplant days 30, 100, 180. This clone occurred once. Only in-frame clones appear in the TCRdb table, and some are missing; sequencing was by immunoSEQ multiplex PCR. The table includes 13,000 or so clones, over 95% detected once. Deletions cut 3 bases from V and 7 bases from J, with 6 bases between. CDR3 length: 11 residues. The germline V gene has CDR1 LGHNA and CDR2 YNFKEQ. The gene calls are TRBV4-2 and TRBJ1-1; D is ambiguous. The specimen comprised peripheral blood mononuclear cells, sampled 30 days after allogeneic stem cell transplant. This TCR was sampled from a female patient aged 50-59 years who had an allogeneic stem cell transplant from an unrelated donor, so T cells may come from the graft donor. Some clones in this sample may be carry-over from other donors' samples. The CDR3 sequence is CASSQGREAFF. In DNA form, the CDR3 reads TGTGCCAGCAGCCAGGGTCGTGAAGCTTTCTTT.